Listed below are T cell receptor beta chains from one sample, sequenced in a study of regulatory T cells in long-lasting Graves disease. TCRdb reanalysed the multiplex PCR reads using MiXCR and keeps one entry per CDR3 protein. Of about 560,000 distinct CDR3 sequences in the sample, about 16% were seen once. The sample also formed part of further work on T cells in Graves' hyperthyroidism and ophthalmopathy.

The material was peripheral blood mononuclear cells (PBMCs), obtained at new diagnosis, from a patient treated with antithyroid drugs. Receptor source: a man in his late teens or twenties with Graves disease. Each CDR3 is given without its conserved first and last residue. Each record gives: V gene, CDR3 length, J gene, CDR3 protein.

>TRBV11-2|13|TRBJ1-2
ASSSGTGCGYGYT
>TRBV27|12|TRBJ1-6
ASSRGRFESPLH
>TRBV27|14|TRBJ2-3
ASSSLTLVRTDTQY
>TRBV7-3|11|TRBJ1-6
ASSSGLGSPLH
>TRBV2|7|TRBJ1-1
ASSPRDF
>TRBV27|14|TRBJ2-3
ASSQRGRGRTDTQY
>TRBV7-8|20|TRBJ2-7
ASSPAPRFSKEGREGVREQY
>TRBV4-2|13|TRBJ2-7
ASSQDEGRAYEQY
>TRBV11-2|14|TRBJ2-4
ASSHDTTLAKNIQY
>TRBV12-3/TRBV12-4|9|TRBJ2-5
ASSETETQY
>TRBV30|12|TRBJ1-3
AWSVSVSGNTIY
>TRBV9|14|TRBJ2-7
ASSVEGGRAAYEQY
>TRBV30|10|TRBJ2-1
AWSNGGNEQF
>TRBV30|9|TRBJ2-3
AWSVQDTQY
>TRBV24-1|14|TRBJ2-2
ATSDPGLASTGELF
>TRBV6-5|14|TRBJ1-5
ASSYGTGDSNQPQH
>TRBV27|12|TRBJ1-1
ASSITGGNTEAF
>TRBV29-1|13|TRBJ2-7
SIWTSGGGTYEQY